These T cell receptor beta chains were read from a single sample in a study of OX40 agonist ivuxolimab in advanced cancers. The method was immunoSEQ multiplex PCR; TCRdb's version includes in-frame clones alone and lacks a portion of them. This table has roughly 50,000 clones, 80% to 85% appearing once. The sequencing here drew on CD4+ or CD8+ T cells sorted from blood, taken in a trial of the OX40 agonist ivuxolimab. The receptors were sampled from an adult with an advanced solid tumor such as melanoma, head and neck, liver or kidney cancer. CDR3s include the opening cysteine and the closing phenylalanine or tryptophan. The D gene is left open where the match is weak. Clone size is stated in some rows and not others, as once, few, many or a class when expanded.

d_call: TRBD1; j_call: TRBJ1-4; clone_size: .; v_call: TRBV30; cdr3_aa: CAWGRSRDRATNEKLFF; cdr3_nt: TGTGCCTGGGGTAGGTCCCGGGACAGGGCAACTAATGAAAAACTGTTTTTT
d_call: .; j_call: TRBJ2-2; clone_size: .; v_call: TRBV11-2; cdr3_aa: CASSLESGELFF; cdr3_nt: TGTGCCAGCAGCTTAGAATCCGGGGAGCTGTTTTTT
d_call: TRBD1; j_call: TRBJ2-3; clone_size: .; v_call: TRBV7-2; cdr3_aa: CASSSRDRGLDTQYF; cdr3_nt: TGTGCCAGCAGCTCCCGGGACAGGGGATTAGATACGCAGTATTTT
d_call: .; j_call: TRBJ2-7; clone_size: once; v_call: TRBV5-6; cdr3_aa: CASSSRDGGLEQYF; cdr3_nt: TGTGCCAGCAGTTCTCGGGACGGTGGATTAGAGCAGTACTTC
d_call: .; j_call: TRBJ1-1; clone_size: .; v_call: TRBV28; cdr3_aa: CASSSPYMNTEAFF; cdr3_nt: TGTGCCAGCAGTTCCCCTTACATGAACACTGAAGCTTTCTTT
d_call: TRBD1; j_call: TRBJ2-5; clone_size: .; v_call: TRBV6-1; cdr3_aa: CASSLQGAKGETQYF; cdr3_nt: TGTGCCAGCAGTCTACAGGGGGCAAAGGGGGAGACCCAGTACTTC
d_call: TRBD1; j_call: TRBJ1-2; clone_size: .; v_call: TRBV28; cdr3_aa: CASTSVGQGIYGYTF; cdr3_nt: TGTGCCAGCACCTCCGTGGGACAGGGAATCTATGGCTACACCTTC
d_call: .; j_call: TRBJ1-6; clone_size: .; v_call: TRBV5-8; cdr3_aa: CASSFSSYTYTPLHF; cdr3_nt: TGTGCCAGCAGCTTCTCGTCGTATACGTATACACCCCTCCACTTT
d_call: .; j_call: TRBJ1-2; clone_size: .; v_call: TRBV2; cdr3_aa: CANSRGALYGYTF; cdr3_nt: TGTGCCAACTCGCGAGGGGCCCTCTATGGCTACACCTTC
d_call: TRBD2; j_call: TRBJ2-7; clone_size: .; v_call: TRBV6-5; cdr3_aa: CASSYSGAGASYEQYF; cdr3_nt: TGTGCCAGCAGTTACTCGGGAGCGGGGGCCTCCTACGAGCAGTACTTC
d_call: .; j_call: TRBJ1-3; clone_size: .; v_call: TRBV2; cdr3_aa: CASSGVRGNTIYF; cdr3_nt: TGTGCCAGCAGTGGGGTTAGAGGAAACACCATATATTTT